One sample yielded the 20 T cell receptor beta chains listed below, sequenced in a study of T-cell reconstitution after alpha-beta-depleted transplantation in children. Unique molecular identifiers were incorporated when the TCRbeta library was constructed. TCRdb reanalysed the PCR reads using MiXCR and keeps one entry per CDR3 protein. The sample consists of about 98,000 distinct CDR3 sequences, around a quarter of them appearing once. The source material was PBMCs, sampled before TCRalphabeta/CD19-depleted stem cell transplant. These TCRs come from a boy aged 2-15 years with acute lymphoblastic leukemia, due to receive a stem cell transplant.

The table lists this clonotype with a few counts. This sequence joins TRBV28 and TRBJ1-2; D call uncertain. The CDR3 contains 15 residues. V gave up 4 bases and J gave up 3 bases, with 15 bases separating them. Germline CDR1 MDHEN, CDR2 SYDVKM. The CDR3 sequence is CASSSPGPSDYGYTF. CDR3 sequence (DNA): TGTGCCAGCAGTTCCCCGGGCCCCTCGGACTATGGCTACACCTTC.

The V and J genes are TRBV7-9 and TRBJ2-1, with D possibly being TRBD2 (7 bases). This CDR3 spans 14 amino acids. Germline V gene sequence: CDR1 SEHNR, CDR2 FQNEAQ (reference sequence). V was clipped by 5 bases and J by 4 bases, with 12 bases between them. The CDR3 spells CASSGGGLYNEQFF. CDR3 DNA: TGTGCCAGCAGCGGGGGGGGCCTTTACAATGAGCAGTTCTTC.

A few counts support this clonotype. V is TRBV7-9 and J is TRBJ2-2, with no clear D. V lost 5 bases and J lost 0, with 13 bases in between. Per germline, CDR1 SEHNR and CDR2 FQNEAQ (reference sequence). There are 16 residues in the CDR3. The CDR3 protein is CASSRGGIANTGELFF. DNA of the CDR3: TGTGCCAGCAGCCGCGGCGGAATCGCGAACACCGGGGAGCTGTTTTTT.

This clonotype showed up many times. The genes are TRBV10-3 and TRBJ2-7; D unresolved. CDR1 and CDR2 (germline): ENHRY, SYGVKD. This CDR3 comprises 13 residues. V was pared by 8 bases and J by 0 bases, with 11 bases between. This chain's CDR3 is CAIGETGSYEQYF. Written as DNA, the CDR3 is TGTGCCATCGGCGAAACGGGCTCCTACGAGCAGTACTTC.

The chain has TRBV20-1 and TRBJ1-3; D is uncertain. Trimming pared 3 bases from V and 2 bases from J, leaving 8 bases between. The length of the CDR3 is 13 residues. Germline V gives CDR1 DFQATT, CDR2 SNEGSKA (reference sequence). The CDR3 loop is CSASEGTGNTIYF. For the CDR3, the DNA is TGCAGTGCTAGCGAAGGGACTGGAAACACCATATATTTT.

This clonotype has only a few counts. The chain couples TRBV7-2 to TRBJ2-3, with 8 bases identical to TRBD2. J gave up 2 bases and V 5 bases, and 9 bases lay outside the gene matches. There are 16 residues in the CDR3. CDR1 is SGHTA and CDR2 is FQGNSA in the germline V gene. The CDR3, as DNA: TGTGCCAGCAGCCCCTTAGCTAGCGGGCACACAGATACGCAGTATTTT. It encodes CASSPLASGHTDTQYF.

This clonotype was seen many times. The gene calls are TRBV4-1 and TRBJ1-2; TRBD1 might be the D (5 bases). V was clipped by 8 bases and J by 2 bases, with 21 bases between them. Per germline, CDR1 MGHRA and CDR2 YSYEKL. CDR3 size: 16 residues. The CDR3 region has the DNA TGCGCCAGCGCCGCTGCCTCAGGGCTAACAAACTATGGCTACACCTTC. Protein: CASAAASGLTNYGYTF.

This clonotype was counted at least ten times. The J gene is TRBJ2-7, the V gene TRBV5-1, with TRBD2 identical over 9 bases. There are 16 residues in the CDR3. Germline CDR1 SGHRS, CDR2 YFSETQ. The J segment lost 0 bases and the V segment lost 5 bases, leaving 9 bases of the junction unmatched. Here the CDR3 reads CASRPTSGVISYEQYF. CDR3 sequence (DNA): TGCGCCAGCAGACCGACTAGCGGAGTAATCTCCTACGAGCAGTACTTC.

The rearrangement joins TRBV6-1 to TRBJ2-7; 8 bases fit TRBD1. Unmatched junction bases numbered 6, after V lost 5 bases and J lost 0 bases. The CDR3 has 15 residues. Germline CDR1 MNHNS, CDR2 SASEGT. The CDR3 bases are TGTGCCAGCAGTCAGACAGGGGTATCCTCCTACGAGCAGTACTTC. Translating it yields CASSQTGVSSYEQYF.

This chain links TRBV7-8 with TRBJ2-1; TRBD2 is a possible D gene (6 bases). The V end lost 1 base, the J end lost 5 bases, and 9 bases lay between the germline ends. CDR1 and CDR2 (germline): SGHVS, FQNEAQ. The CDR3 extends over 14 amino acids. CDR3 sequence: CASSLGGGNNEQFF. CDR3 nucleotides: TGTGCCAGCAGCTTAGGGGGCGGGAACAATGAGCAGTTCTTC.

This clonotype was counted a few times. The gene calls are TRBV9 and TRBJ2-7; D possibly corresponds to TRBD2 (6 bases). There are 14 residues in the CDR3. Germline V CDR1 and CDR2: SGDLS, YYNGEE. The V and J ends lost 1 base and 9 bases respectively, with 17 bases between them. CDR3 coding DNA: TGTGCCAGCAGCGTATTTGGGGAGGACGGCGCGCAGTACTTC. Amino acid sequence: CASSVFGEDGAQYF.

The rearrangement joins TRBV7-8 to TRBJ1-6; TRBD1 matches at 9 bases. Germline CDR1 is SGHVS and CDR2 is FQNEAQ. The CDR3 has 13 amino acids. V trimming: 3 bases; J trimming: 9 bases; junction bases outside the gene matches: 0. The CDR3, as DNA: TGTGCCAGCAGCTTGGACAGGGGTTCACCCCTCCACTTT. Translating it yields CASSLDRGSPLHF.

The chain couples TRBV7-2 to TRBJ2-7; D gene unclear. Germline CDR1 reads SGHTA; CDR2 reads FQGNSA. The V end was cut by 1 base, the J end by 0 bases, with 10 bases between. The CDR3 length is 15 residues. CDR3 DNA: TGTGCCAGCAGCTTAGGGGGTAAGAGCTCCTACGAGCAGTACTTC. Translation: CASSLGGKSSYEQYF.

This clonotype came up many times. V usage is TRBV5-1 and J usage is TRBJ2-7, with D tentatively TRBD2 (5 bases). CDR1 SGHRS and CDR2 YFSETQ come from the germline V gene. The CDR3 runs 14 residues. The V and J ends lost 1 base and 3 bases respectively, with 11 bases between them. CDR3 sequence (DNA): TGCGCCAGCAGCTTGAATCGGGGTTACTACGAGCAGTACTTC. Translation: CASSLNRGYYEQYF. The full variable domain, its missing parts supplied by reference TRBV5-1 and TRBJ2-7, is KAGVTQTPRYLIKTRGQQVTLSCSPISGHRSVSWYQQTPGQGLQFLFEYFSETQRNKGNFPGRFSGRQFSNSRSEMNVSTLELGDSALYLCASSLNRGYYEQYFGPGTRLTVT.

The table lists this clonotype with a few counts. The gene calls are TRBV20-1 and TRBJ1-5, with a tentative D call TRBD1 (5 bases). V shed 3 bases and J shed 2 bases, with 8 bases lying between them. In germline, CDR1 is DFQATT, CDR2 SNEGSKA (reference sequence). This CDR3 region has 13 residues. Here the CDR3 DNA reads TGCAGTGCTAGTGGGGGAGGCAATCAGCCCCAGCATTTT. This sequence encodes CSASGGGNQPQHF.

This clonotype showed up just a few times. The rearrangement uses TRBV9 and TRBJ2-3; possible D gene TRBD2, 5 bases. Germline V gene lookup returns CDR1 SGDLS and CDR2 YYNGEE. This CDR3 is built from 14 residues. Trimming removed 7 bases from V and 3 bases from J, with 15 bases in between. The CDR3 region has the DNA TGTGCCAGCGGTAAGAGCGGAGGTACAGATACGCAGTATTTT. Its translation: CASGKSGGTDTQYF.

This rearrangement joins TRBV9 to TRBJ2-1; D not resolved. CDR1 and CDR2 from the germline V gene are SGDLS and YYNGEE. With 0 bases removed from V and 8 bases from J, the gap between germline ends came to 12 bases. The CDR3 is 14 amino acids. As DNA, the CDR3 is TGTGCCAGCAGCGTAGGTAGACGCGGCCATGAGCAGTTCTTC. It yields the protein CASSVGRRGHEQFF.

In regard to this clonotype: A much larger clonotype is one base distant, so this may be a read error. V and J are TRBV12-3 or TRBV12-4 and TRBJ1-5, with 7 nucleotides matching TRBD1. CDR3 length equals 14 residues. The CDR3 region has the DNA TGTGCCAGCCGTTTCTCAGGGGGGAATCAGCCCCAGCATTTT. Encoded protein: CASRFSGGNQPQHF.

CDR3 residues: CASRLLGQGASEAFF. In DNA form, the CDR3 reads TGTGCCAGCAGATTGTTGGGACAGGGGGCCTCTGAAGCTTTCTTT. The chain couples TRBV28 to TRBJ1-1; 12 nucleotides line up with TRBD1. Trimming took 6 bases from V and 6 from J; bases not matched to a gene: 8. The germline V gene has CDR1 MDHEN and CDR2 SYDVKM. The length of the CDR3 is 15 residues. Full variable domain (rest looked up from reference TRBV28 and TRBJ1-1): DVKVTQSSRYLVKRTGEKVFLECVQDMDHENMFWYRQDPGLGLRLIYFSYDVKMKEKGDIPEGYSVSREKKERFSLILESASTNQTSMYLCASRLLGQGASEAFFGQGTRLTVV.

The chain is built from TRBV11-2 and TRBJ2-7; 7 bases fit TRBD1. The V gene end was trimmed by 7 bases and the J gene end by 5 bases; junction bases not matched to a gene: 11. The CDR3 consists of 14 residues. The V gene's germline CDR1 is SGHAT and CDR2 FQNNGV. The CDR3 is CASTPGNRGNEQYF. The CDR3 DNA reads TGTGCCAGCACTCCTGGGAACAGGGGAAACGAGCAGTACTTC. The variable domain in full, completed from reference TRBV11-2 and TRBJ2-7, reads EAGVAQSPRYKIIEKRQSVAFWCNPISGHATLYWYQQILGQGPKLLIQFQNNGVVDDSQLPKDRFSAERLKGVDSTLKIQPAKLEDSAVYLCASTPGNRGNEQYFGPGTRLTVT.